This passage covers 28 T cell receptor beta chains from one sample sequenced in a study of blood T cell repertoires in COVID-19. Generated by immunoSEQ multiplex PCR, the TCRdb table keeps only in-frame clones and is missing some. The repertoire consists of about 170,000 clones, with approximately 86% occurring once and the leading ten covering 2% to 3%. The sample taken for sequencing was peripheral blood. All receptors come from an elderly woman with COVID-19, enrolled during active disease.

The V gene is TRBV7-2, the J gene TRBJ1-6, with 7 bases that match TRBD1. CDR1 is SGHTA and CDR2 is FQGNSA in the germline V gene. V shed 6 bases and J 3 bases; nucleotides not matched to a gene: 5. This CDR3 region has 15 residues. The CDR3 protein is CASRGGQVYNSPLHF. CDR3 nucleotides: TGTGCCAGCAGGGGCGGACAGGTCTATAATTCACCCCTCCACTTT. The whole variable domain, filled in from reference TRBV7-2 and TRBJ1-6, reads GAGVSQSPSNKVTEKGKDVELRCDPISGHTALYWYRQSLGQGLEFLIYFQGNSAPDKSGLPSDRFSAERTGGSVSTLTIQRTQQEDSAVYLCASRGGQVYNSPLHFGNGTRLTVT.

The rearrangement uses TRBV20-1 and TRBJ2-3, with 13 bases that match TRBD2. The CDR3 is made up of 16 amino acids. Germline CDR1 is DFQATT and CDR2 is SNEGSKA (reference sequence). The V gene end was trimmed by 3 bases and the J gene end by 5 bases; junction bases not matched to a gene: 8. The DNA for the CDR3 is TGCAGTGCTAGTGGACTAGCGGGAGCCTTGGAAGATACGCAGTATTTT. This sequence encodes CSASGLAGALEDTQYF.

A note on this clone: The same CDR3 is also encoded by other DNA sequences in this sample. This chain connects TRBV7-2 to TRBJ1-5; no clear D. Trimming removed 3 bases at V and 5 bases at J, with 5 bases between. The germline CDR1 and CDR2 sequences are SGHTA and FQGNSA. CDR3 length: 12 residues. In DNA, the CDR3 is TGTGCCAGCAGCTTGCGGGATCAGCCCCAGCATTTT. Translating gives CASSLRDQPQHF.

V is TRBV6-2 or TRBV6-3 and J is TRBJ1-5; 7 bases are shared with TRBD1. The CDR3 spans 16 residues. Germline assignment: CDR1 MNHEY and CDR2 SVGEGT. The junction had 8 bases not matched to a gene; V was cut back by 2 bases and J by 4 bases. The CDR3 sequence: CASSYRRGLGNQPQHF. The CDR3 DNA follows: TGTGCCAGCAGTTACCGAAGGGGGCTAGGTAATCAGCCCCAGCATTTT.

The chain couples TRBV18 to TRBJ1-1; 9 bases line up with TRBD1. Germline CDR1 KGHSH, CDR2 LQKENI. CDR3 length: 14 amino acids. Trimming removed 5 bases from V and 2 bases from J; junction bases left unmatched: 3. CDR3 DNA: TGTGCCAGCTCAACGACAGGGGGTAACACTGAAGCTTTCTTT. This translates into CASSTTGGNTEAFF.

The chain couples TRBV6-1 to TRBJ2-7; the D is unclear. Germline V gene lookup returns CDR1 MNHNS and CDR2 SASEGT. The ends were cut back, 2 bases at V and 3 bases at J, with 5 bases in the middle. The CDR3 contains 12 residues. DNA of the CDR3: TGTGCCAGCAGTGAATACGGCTACGAGCAGTACTTC. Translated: CASSEYGYEQYF.

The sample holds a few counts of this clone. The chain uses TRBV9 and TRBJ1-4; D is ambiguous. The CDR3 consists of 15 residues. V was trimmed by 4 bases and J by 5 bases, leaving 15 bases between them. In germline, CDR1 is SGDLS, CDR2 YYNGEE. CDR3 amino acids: CASSPQAGSNEKLFF. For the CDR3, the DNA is TGTGCCAGCAGCCCCCAGGCGGGATCCAATGAAAAACTGTTTTTT.

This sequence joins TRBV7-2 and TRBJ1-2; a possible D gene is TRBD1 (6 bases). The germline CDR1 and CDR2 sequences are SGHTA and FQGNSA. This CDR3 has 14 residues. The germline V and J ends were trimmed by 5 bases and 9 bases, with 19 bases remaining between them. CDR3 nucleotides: TGTGCCAGCAGCACCGCTCAGGGTACAGGGCGCTACACCTTC. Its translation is CASSTAQGTGRYTF.

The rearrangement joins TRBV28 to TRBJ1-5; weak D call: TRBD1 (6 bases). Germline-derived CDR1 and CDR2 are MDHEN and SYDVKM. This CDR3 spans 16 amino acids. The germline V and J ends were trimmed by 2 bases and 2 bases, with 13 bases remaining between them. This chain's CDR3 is CASSLMGARGNQPQHF. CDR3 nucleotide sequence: TGTGCCAGCAGTTTAATGGGGGCGCGTGGCAATCAGCCCCAGCATTTT.

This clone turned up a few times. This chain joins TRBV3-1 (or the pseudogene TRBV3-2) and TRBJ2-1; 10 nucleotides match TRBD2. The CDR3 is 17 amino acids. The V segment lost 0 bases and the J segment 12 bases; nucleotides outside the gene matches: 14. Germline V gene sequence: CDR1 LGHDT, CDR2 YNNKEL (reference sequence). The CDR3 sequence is CASSQEGAGGALSRQFF. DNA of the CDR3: TGTGCCAGCAGCCAAGAGGGAGCGGGAGGGGCTCTTTCAAGGCAGTTCTTC.

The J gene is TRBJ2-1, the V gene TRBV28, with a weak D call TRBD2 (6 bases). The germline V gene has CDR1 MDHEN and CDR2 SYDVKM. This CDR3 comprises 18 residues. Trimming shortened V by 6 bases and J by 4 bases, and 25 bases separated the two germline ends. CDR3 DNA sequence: TGTGCCAGCAGAACCGTCCTCGGACTACCCAACGGATACAATGAGCAGTTCTTC. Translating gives CASRTVLGLPNGYNEQFF. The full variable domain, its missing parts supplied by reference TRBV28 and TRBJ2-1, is DVKVTQSSRYLVKRTGEKVFLECVQDMDHENMFWYRQDPGLGLRLIYFSYDVKMKEKGDIPEGYSVSREKKERFSLILESASTNQTSMYLCASRTVLGLPNGYNEQFFGPGTRLTVL.

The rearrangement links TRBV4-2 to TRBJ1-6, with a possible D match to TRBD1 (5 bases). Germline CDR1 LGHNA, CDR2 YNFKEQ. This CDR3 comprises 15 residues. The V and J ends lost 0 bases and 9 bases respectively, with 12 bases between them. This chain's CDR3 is CASSQDIGVGSPLHF. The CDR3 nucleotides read TGTGCCAGCAGCCAAGATATAGGGGTCGGTTCACCCCTCCACTTT.

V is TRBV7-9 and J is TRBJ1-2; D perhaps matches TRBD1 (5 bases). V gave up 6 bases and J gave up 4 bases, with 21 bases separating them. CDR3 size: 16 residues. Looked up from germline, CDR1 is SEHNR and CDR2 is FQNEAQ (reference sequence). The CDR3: CASRPQGMGGGYGYTF. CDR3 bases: TGTGCCAGCAGGCCGCAGGGTATGGGCGGCGGCTATGGCTACACCTTC.

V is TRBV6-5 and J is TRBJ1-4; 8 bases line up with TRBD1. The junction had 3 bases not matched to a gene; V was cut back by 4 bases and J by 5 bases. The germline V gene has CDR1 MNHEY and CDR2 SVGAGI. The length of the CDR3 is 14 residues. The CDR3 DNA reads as TGTGCCAGCAGTTGGACAGGGTTGAATGAAAAACTGTTTTTT. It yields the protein CASSWTGLNEKLFF.

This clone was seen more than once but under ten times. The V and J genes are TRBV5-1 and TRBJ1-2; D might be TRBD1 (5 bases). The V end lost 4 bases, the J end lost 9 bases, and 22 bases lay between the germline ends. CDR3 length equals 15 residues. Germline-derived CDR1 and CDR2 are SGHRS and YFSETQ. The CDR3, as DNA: TGCGCCAGCAGCCAGGGAGGGACGAAGGGTAACAGCTACACCTTC. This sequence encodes CASSQGGTKGNSYTF. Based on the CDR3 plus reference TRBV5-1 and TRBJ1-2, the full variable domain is KAGVTQTPRYLIKTRGQQVTLSCSPISGHRSVSWYQQTPGQGLQFLFEYFSETQRNKGNFPGRFSGRQFSNSRSEMNVSTLELGDSALYLCASSQGGTKGNSYTFGSGTRLTVV.

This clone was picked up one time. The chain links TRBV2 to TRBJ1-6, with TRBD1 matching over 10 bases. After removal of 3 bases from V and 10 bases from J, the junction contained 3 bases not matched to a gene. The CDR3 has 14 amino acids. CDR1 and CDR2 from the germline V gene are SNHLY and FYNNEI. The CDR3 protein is CASSEGTGVSPLHF. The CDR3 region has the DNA TGTGCCAGCAGTGAGGGGACAGGGGTATCACCCCTCCACTTT.

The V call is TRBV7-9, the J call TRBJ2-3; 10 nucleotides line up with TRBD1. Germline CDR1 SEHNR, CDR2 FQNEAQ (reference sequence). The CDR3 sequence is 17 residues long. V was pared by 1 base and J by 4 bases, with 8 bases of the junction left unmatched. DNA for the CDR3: TGTGCCAGCAGCTTAGGTTTACGACAGGGGGCTTCAGATACGCAGTATTTT. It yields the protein CASSLGLRQGASDTQYF.

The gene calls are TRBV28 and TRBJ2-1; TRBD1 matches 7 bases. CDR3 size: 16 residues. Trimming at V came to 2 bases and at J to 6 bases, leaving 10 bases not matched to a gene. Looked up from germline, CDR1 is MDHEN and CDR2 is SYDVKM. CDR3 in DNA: TGTGCCAGCAGTTTAGACACGACAGGGTCCGGCAATGAGCAGTTCTTC. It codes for CASSLDTTGSGNEQFF.

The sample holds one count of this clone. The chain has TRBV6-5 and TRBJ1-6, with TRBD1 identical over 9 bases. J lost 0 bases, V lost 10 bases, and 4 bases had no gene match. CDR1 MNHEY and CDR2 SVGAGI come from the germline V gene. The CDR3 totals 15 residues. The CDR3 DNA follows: TGTGCCACCGGGACAGGGAGCTCCTATAATTCACCCCTCCACTTT. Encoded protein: CATGTGSSYNSPLHF.

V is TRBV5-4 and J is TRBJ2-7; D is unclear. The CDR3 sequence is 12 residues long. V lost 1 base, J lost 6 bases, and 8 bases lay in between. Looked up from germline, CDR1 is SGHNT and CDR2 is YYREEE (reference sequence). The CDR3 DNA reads TGTGCCAGCAGCTTGCCCAGCGCCGAGCAGTACTTC. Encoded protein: CASSLPSAEQYF.

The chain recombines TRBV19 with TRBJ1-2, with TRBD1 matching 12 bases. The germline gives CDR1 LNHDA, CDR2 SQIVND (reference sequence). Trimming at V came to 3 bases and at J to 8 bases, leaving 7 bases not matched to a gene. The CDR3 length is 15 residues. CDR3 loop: CASSISGTGGWGYTF. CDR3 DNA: TGTGCCAGTAGTATCTCCGGGACAGGGGGCTGGGGCTACACCTTC.

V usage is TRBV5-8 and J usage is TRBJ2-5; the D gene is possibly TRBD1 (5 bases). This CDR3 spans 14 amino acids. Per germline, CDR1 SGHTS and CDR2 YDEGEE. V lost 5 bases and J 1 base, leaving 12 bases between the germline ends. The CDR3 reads CASRAGQFQETQYF. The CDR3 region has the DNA TGTGCCAGCAGGGCAGGACAATTCCAAGAGACCCAGTACTTC.

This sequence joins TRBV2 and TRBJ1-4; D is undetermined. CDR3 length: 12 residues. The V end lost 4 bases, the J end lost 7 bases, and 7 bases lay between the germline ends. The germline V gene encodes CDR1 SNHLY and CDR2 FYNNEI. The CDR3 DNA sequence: TGTGCCAGCAGTGGCTACTTTGAAAAACTGTTTTTT. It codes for CASSGYFEKLFF.

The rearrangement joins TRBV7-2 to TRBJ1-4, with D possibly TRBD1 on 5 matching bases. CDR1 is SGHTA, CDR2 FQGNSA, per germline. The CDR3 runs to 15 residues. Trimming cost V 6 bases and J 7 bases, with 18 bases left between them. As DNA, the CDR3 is TGTGCCAGCAGGTCGTCCGGGGGGTGGGGTGAAAAACTGTTTTTT. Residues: CASRSSGGWGEKLFF.

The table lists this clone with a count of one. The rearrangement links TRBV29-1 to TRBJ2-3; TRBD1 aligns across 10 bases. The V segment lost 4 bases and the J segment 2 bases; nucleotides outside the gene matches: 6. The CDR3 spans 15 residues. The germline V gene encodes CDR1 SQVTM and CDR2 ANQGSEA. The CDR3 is CSVGGQGGPTDTQYF. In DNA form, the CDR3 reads TGCAGCGTTGGAGGACAGGGGGGTCCCACAGATACGCAGTATTTT.

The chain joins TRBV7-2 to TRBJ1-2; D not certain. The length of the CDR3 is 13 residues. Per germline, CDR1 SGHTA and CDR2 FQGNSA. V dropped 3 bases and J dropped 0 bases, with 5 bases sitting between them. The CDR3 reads CASSLTSNYGYTF. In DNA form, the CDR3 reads TGTGCCAGCAGCTTGACATCTAACTATGGCTACACCTTC.

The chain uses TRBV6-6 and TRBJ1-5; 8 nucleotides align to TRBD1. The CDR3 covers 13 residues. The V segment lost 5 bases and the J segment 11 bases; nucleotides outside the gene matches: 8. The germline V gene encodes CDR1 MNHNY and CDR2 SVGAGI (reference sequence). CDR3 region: CASSPPDRGAQHF. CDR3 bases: TGTGCCAGCAGTCCGCCCGACAGGGGAGCCCAGCATTTT.

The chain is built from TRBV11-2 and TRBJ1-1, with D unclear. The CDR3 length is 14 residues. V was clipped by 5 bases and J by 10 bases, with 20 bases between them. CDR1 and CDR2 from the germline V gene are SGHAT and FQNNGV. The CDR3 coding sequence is TGTGCCAGCAGCCAAACGCGTTACACGGGTCGAGCTTTCTTT. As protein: CASSQTRYTGRAFF.